The T cell receptor beta chain under discussion was sequenced for a study of blood T cell repertoires in COVID-19. Looking at the study overall: Acute and convalescent COVID-19 samples came from the United States, Italy and Spain. Sample material is recorded as cDNA or gDNA derived from T cells, B-cell-depleted T cells, or PBMCs.

TCRdb's copy holds only in-frame clones and misses some; the assay was immunoSEQ multiplex PCR. The sample carries a few hundred thousand clones, about 87% recorded once. Categorization into cohorts depended on clinical history that participants reported. Recovery among Cohort 3 donors was established by two negative PCRs, clearance, or symptom resolution. The sequenced sample consisted of PBMCs or T cells enriched from blood (not recorded which). The receptor comes from a woman aged 18-29 years who had recovered from COVID-19.

The CDR3 loop is CASSQVSVVGYTF. The CDR3 nucleotides are TGTGCCAGCAGCCAAGTGAGTGTGGTTGGCTACACCTTC. The V and J genes are TRBV3-1 (or the pseudogene TRBV3-2) and TRBJ1-2; D is unresolved. Per the germline V gene, CDR1 is LGHDT and CDR2 is YNNKEL (reference sequence). V lost 1 base and J lost 7, with 10 bases in between. CDR3 length: 13 amino acids.